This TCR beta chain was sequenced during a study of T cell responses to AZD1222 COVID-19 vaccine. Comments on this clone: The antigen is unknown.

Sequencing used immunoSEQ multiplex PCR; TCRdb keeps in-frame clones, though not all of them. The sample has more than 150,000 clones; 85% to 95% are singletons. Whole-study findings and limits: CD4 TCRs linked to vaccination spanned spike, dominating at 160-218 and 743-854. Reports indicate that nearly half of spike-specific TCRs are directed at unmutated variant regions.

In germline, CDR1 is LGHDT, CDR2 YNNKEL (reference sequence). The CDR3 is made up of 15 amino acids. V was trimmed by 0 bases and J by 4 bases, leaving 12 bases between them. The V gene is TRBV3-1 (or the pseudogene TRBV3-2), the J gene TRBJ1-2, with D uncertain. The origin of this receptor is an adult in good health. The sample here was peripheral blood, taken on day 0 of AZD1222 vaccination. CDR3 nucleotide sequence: TGTGCCAGCAGCCAAGATCTAGGTGGTCCCTATGGCTACACCTTC. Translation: CASSQDLGGPYGYTF.